This T cell receptor (beta chain) was recovered during a study of blood T cell repertoires in COVID-19. Study information: Sites across the United States, Italy and Spain contributed samples from acute and convalescent COVID-19. In each case, the material was cDNA or gDNA derived from T cells, B-cell-depleted T cells, or PBMCs.

Authors' methods: Researchers report that nucleated cell counts were estimated from reference gene primer amplification. Sequencing was performed with immunoSEQ multiplex PCR; in TCRdb, only in-frame clones are kept and a portion is missing. V, J and clone size were drawn from that table, and D and trimming were deduced from the DNA. The sample yields some 170,000 clones, around 85% seen once. This receptor was obtained from a woman between 55 and 75 years old with acute or convalescent COVID-19. The sequencing sample was made of peripheral blood.

As DNA, the CDR3 is TGTGCCAGCTCACCACGTCATTGGACAGGGGGCCCTGGTGCTAACTATGGCTACACCTTC. Protein: CASSPRHWTGGPGANYGYTF. This chain connects TRBV18 to TRBJ1-2, with 11 bases identical to TRBD1. Germline assignment: CDR1 KGHSH and CDR2 LQKENI. This CDR3 contains 20 residues. Trimming took 1 base from V and 0 from J; bases not matched to a gene: 13.